This T cell receptor (beta chain) was found in a study of blood T cell repertoires in COVID-19. The protocol was immunoSEQ multiplex PCR, while the TCRdb copy is restricted to in-frame clones and leaves out a portion. The sample yields about 55,000 clones, 85% seen once. Trimming left V 0 bases short and J 6 bases short, with 18 bases between. From germline, CDR1 is SGHTA and CDR2 FQGTGA. The length of the CDR3 is 17 residues. Input material: peripheral blood. The genes are TRBV7-3 and TRBJ2-1; D might be TRBD2 (6 bases). The clonotype comes from a human donor in a cohort sampled during active COVID-19. The CDR3 coding sequence is TGTGCCAGCAGCTTAACGGGCGCGATTCTAGCGTCCAATGAGCAGTTCTTC. Its protein is CASSLTGAILASNEQFF. Complete variable domain (other parts from reference TRBV7-3 and TRBJ2-1): GAGVSQTPSNKVTEKGKYVELRCDPISGHTALYWYRQSLGQGPEFLIYFQGTGAADDSGLPNDRFFAVRPEGSVSTLKIQRTERGDSAVYLCASSLTGAILASNEQFFGPGTRLTVL.